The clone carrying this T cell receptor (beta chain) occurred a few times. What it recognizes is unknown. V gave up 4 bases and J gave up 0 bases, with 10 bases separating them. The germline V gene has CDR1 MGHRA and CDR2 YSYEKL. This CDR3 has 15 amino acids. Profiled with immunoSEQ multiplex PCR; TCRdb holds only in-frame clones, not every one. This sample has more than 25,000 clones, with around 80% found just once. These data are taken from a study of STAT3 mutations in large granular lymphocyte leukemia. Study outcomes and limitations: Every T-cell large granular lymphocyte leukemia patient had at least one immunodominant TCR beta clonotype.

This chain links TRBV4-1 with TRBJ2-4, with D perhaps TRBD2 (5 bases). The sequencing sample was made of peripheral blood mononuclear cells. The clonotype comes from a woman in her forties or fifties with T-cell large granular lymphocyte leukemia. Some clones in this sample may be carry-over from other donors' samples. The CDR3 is CASSLLALAKNIQYF. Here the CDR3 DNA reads TGCGCCAGCAGCCTATTAGCGTTAGCCAAAAACATTCAGTACTTC.